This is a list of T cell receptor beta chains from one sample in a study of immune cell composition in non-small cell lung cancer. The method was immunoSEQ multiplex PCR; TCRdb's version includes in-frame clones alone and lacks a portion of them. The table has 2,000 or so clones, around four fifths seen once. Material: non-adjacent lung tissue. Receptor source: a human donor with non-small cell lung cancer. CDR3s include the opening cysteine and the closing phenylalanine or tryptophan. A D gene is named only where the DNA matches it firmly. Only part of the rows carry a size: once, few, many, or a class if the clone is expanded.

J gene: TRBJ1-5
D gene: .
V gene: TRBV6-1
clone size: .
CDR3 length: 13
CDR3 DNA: TGTGCCACCTTAGGAGGGGGCAATCAGCCCCAGCATTTT
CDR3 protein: CATLGGGNQPQHF

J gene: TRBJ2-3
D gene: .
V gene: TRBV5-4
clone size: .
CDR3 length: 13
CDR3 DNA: TGTGCCAGCCACCTAGGTGGAACAGATACGCAGTATTTT
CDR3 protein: CASHLGGTDTQYF

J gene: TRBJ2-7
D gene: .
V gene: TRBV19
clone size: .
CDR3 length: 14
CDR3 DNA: TGTGCCAGTAGCGGGGGACAGCCCTCCTACGAGCAGTACTTC
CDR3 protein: CASSGGQPSYEQYF

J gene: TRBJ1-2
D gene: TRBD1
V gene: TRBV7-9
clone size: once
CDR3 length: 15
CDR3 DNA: TGTGCCAGCAGCTCCCCAGGGGGCGTTCACTATGGCTACACCTTC
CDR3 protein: CASSSPGGVHYGYTF

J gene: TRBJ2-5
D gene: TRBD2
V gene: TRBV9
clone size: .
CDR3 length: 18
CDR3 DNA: TGTGCCAGCAGCAGAGGACTAGCGGGGGGTATGGGCCAAGAGACCCAGTACTTC
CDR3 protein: CASSRGLAGGMGQETQYF

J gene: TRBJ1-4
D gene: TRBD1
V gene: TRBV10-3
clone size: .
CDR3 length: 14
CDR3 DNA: TGTGCCATCAGTGATCAGGGGGCCTATGAAAAACTGTTTTTT
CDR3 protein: CAISDQGAYEKLFF

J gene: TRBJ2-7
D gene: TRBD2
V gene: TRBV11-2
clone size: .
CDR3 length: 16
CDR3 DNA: TGTGCCAGCAGCTTAGAGTCCGGGAGGGCCTCCTACGAGCAGTACTTC
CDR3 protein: CASSLESGRASYEQYF

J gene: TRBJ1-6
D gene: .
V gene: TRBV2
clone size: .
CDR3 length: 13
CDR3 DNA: TGTGCCAGCAGCTGGAGGGACGATTCACCCCTCCACTTT
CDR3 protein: CASSWRDDSPLHF

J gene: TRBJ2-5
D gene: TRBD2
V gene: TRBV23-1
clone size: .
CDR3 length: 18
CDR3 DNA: TGCGCCAGCAGTTCCTTAACATCGCGGGGGGGCTCTGGGGAGACCCAGTACTTC
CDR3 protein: CASSSLTSRGGSGETQYF

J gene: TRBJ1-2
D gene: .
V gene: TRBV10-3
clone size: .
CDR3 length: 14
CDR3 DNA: TGTGCCATCAGTGAGTCTCGACAGAACTATGGCTACACCTTC
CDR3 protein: CAISESRQNYGYTF

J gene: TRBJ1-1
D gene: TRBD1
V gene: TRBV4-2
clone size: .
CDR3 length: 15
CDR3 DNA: TGTGCCAGCAGCCCCCAAGGACAGGGAGAGACTGAAGCTTTCTTT
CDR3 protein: CASSPQGQGETEAFF

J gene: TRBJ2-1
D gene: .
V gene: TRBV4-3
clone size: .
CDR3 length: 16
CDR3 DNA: TGCGCCAGCAGCCAAGGGGTCGGGAGCTCCTACAATGAGCAGTTCTTC
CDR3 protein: CASSQGVGSSYNEQFF

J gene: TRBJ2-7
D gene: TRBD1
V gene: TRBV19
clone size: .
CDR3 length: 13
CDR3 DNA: TGTGCCAGTGCCATACAGGGGACCTACGAGCAGTACTTC
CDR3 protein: CASAIQGTYEQYF

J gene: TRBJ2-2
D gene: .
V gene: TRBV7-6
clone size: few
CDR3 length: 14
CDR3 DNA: TGTGCCAGCAGCCTCCTGCTAGAGGCCGGGGAGCTGTTTTTT
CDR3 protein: CASSLLLEAGELFF

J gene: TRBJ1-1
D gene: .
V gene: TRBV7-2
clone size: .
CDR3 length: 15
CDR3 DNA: TGTGCCAGCAGCTTAGACAGGGCCTTAGGGACTGAAGCTTTCTTT
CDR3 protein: CASSLDRALGTEAFF

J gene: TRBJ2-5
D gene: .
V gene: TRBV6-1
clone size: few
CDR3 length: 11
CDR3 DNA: TGTGCCAGCAGTTACGGGGAGACCCAGTACTTC
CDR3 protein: CASSYGETQYF

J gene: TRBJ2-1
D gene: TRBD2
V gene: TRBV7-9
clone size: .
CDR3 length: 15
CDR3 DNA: TGTGCCAGCAGCTTAAGACGGGAGGGTGTCAGTGAGCAGTTCTTC
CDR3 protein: CASSLRREGVSEQFF

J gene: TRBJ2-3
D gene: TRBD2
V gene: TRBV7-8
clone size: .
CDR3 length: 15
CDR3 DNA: TGTGCCAGCAGTCGCAGGGTAGCGGGGGCTCCCACGCAGTATTTT
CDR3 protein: CASSRRVAGAPTQYF

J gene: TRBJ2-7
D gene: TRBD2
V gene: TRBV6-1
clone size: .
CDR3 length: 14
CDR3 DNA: TGTGCCAGCAGGATCGGACTGGGCGGGAGGGAGCAGTACTTC
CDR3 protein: CASRIGLGGREQYF

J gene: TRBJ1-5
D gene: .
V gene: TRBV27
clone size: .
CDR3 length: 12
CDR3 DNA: TGTGCCAGCAGACAAAGCAATCAGCCCCAGCATTTT
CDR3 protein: CASRQSNQPQHF

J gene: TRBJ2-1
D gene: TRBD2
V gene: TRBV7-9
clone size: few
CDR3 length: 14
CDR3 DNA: TGTGCCAGCAGGGATAGCGGGAGTACCAATGAGCAGTTCTTC
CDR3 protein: CASRDSGSTNEQFF

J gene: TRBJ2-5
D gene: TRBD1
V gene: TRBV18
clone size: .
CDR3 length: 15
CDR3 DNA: TGTGCCAGCTCGCCTAATACAGGGGGCACAGAGACCCAGTACTTC
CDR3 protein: CASSPNTGGTETQYF

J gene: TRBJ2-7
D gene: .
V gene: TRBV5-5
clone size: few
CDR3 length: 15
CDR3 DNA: TGTGCCAGCAGCTTGGGAGTACGGAGCGGGTACGAGCAGTACTTC
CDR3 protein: CASSLGVRSGYEQYF

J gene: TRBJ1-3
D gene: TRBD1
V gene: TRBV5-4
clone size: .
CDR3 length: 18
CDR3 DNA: TGTGCCAGCAGCTCGGGGCGGGACAGGGGGCGCGCGGGAAACACCATATATTTT
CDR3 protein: CASSSGRDRGRAGNTIYF